The 9 T cell receptor beta chains listed next were all sequenced from one sample in a study of spatial heterogeneity in lung cancer. TCRdb re-called the 5' RACE reads through MiXCR, storing one row per CDR3 protein. Found here are around 15,000 distinct CDR3 sequences, 3.6% of them singletons; the top ten hold around a tenth. Time point here: sample taken at primary tumor resection. Sequenced material: normal lung tissue next to the tumor, taken at surgery. All receptors come from a male donor with early-stage non-small cell lung cancer.

This clonotype has a count of ten or more. In a library made to pick up alpha chains, this beta chain is a stray read with a size that means little. The chain recombines TRBV11-3 with TRBJ2-1; TRBD2 might be the D (6 bases). Between the trimmed V and J ends, which lost 5 bases and 0 bases, there was a span of 11 bases. The CDR3 has 15 amino acids. The germline gives CDR1 SGHNT, CDR2 YENEEA. DNA for the CDR3: TGTGCCAGCAGCGAGGACGGGAGCTCCTACAATGAGCAGTTCTTC. Translation gives CASSEDGSSYNEQFF.

This clonotype was observed many times. This beta chain represents an off-target read in a library built for alpha chains; its size is of limited meaning. The chain employs TRBV6-5 and TRBJ1-1; D gene unclear. Trimming cost V 2 bases and J 10 bases, with 8 bases left between them. CDR1 is MNHEY, CDR2 SVGAGI, per germline. This CDR3 has 11 amino acids. CDR3 nucleotide sequence: TGTGCCAGCAGTTACGGGGATATAGCTTTCTTT. Amino acids: CASSYGDIAFF.

In this sample, this clonotype turned up many times. Found in a library prepared for alpha chains, this beta chain is an off-target read, and its abundance has little meaning. DNA of the CDR3: TGTGCCAGCAGCCCGGACTCGGGGGGATTTCAAGAGACCCAGTACTTC. It is translated as CASSPDSGGFQETQYF. This sequence joins TRBV3-1 and TRBJ2-5; 7 bases line up with TRBD2. Germline CDR1 reads LGHDT; CDR2 reads YNNKEL (reference sequence). Unmatched junction bases numbered 10, after V lost 4 bases and J lost 2 bases. CDR3 length equals 16 residues.

This clonotype was counted ten times or more. This beta chain is a stray read from a library made for alpha chains; its abundance is not meaningful. V and J are TRBV11-2 and TRBJ2-3, with TRBD2 identical over 8 bases. The CDR3 loop spans 18 amino acids. The V gene end was trimmed by 1 base and the J gene end by 2 bases; junction bases not matched to a gene: 11. Germline assignment: CDR1 SGHAT and CDR2 FQNNGV. The DNA for the CDR3 is TGTGCCAGCAGCTTAGGGGCGGGAGGCTCTCTAATCACAGATACGCAGTATTTT. It translates to CASSLGAGGSLITDTQYF.

This clonotype has ten or more counts. Found in a library prepared for alpha chains, this beta chain is an off-target read, and its abundance has little meaning. J is TRBJ2-3 and V is TRBV20-1; 9 bases line up with TRBD2. This CDR3 is built from 16 residues. The germline V gene has CDR1 DFQATT and CDR2 SNEGSKA (reference sequence). V gave up 2 bases and J gave up 6 bases; unmatched junction bases: 12. For the CDR3, the DNA is TGCAGTGCTAGACTAGCGGGGTATTTTGGTTTGGATACGCAGTATTTT. Translated, it gives CSARLAGYFGLDTQYF.

Many counts were recorded for this clonotype. This beta chain is a stray read from a library made for alpha chains; its abundance is not meaningful. The V gene is TRBV27, the J gene TRBJ2-6; D is perhaps TRBD2 (6 bases). V lost 6 bases, J lost 2 bases, and 11 bases lay in between. The CDR3 loop spans 15 amino acids. Germline V gives CDR1 MNHEY, CDR2 SMNVEV (reference sequence). The CDR3 is CASSLGGTGANVLTF. The CDR3 DNA reads TGTGCCAGCAGCTTAGGAGGGACTGGGGCCAACGTCCTGACTTTC.

This clonotype was seen many times. The size of this beta chain means little, since it is a stray read in a library made for alpha chains. J is TRBJ1-1 and V is TRBV29-1, with 7 bases that match TRBD1. V lost 8 bases and J lost 4; bases outside the gene matches: 10. CDR3 size: 13 residues. Germline CDR1 reads SQVTM; CDR2 reads ANQGSEA. The CDR3 reads CSYQTGRFTEAFF. CDR3 DNA sequence: TGCAGCTACCAGACAGGGAGGTTCACTGAAGCTTTCTTT. Full variable domain (missing parts from reference TRBV29-1 and TRBJ1-1): SAVISQKPSRDICQRGTSLTIQCQVDSQVTMMFWYRQQPGQSLTLIATANQGSEATYESGFVIDKFPISRPNLTFSTLTVSNMSPEDSSIYLCSYQTGRFTEAFFGQGTRLTVV.

This clonotype was seen many times. This beta chain slipped into a library made for alpha chains as a stray read, so its size is not meaningful. This chain links TRBV10-3 with TRBJ2-5; weak D call: TRBD2 (5 bases). The germline V gene has CDR1 ENHRY and CDR2 SYGVKD. Between the trimmed V and J ends, which lost 2 bases and 2 bases, there was a span of 15 bases. The CDR3 is 16 amino acids. CDR3 in amino acids: CAISEGGSRRQETQYF. DNA of the CDR3: TGTGCCATCAGTGAGGGAGGTAGCCGTCGACAAGAGACCCAGTACTTC.

Many counts were recorded for this clonotype. The size of this beta chain means little, since it is a stray read in a library made for alpha chains. The rearrangement joins TRBV20-1 to TRBJ2-6; 8 nucleotides agree with TRBD1. This CDR3 is built from 17 residues. V lost 3 bases and J lost 2; bases outside the gene matches: 9. Germline CDR1 DFQATT, CDR2 SNEGSKA (reference sequence). CDR3 protein: CSASAGQGGTGANVLTF. CDR3 DNA sequence: TGCAGTGCTAGTGCCGGACAGGGCGGAACTGGGGCCAACGTCCTGACTTTC.